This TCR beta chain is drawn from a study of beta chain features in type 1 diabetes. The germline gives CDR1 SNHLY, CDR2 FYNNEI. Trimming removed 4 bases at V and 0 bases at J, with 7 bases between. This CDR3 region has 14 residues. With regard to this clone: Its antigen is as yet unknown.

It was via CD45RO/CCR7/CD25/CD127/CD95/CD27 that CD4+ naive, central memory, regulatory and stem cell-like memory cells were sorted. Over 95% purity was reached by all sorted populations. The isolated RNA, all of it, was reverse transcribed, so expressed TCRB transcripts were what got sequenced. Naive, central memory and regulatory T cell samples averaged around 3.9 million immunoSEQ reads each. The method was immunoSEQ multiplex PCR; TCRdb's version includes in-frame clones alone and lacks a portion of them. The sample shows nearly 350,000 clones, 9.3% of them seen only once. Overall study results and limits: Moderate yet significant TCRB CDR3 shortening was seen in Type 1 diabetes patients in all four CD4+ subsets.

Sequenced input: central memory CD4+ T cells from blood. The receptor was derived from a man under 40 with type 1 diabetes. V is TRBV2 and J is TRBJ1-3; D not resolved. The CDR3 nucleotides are TGTGCCAGCAGTGTACGGGACTCTGGAAACACCATATATTTT. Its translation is CASSVRDSGNTIYF.